This T cell receptor beta chain was captured by sequencing in a study of CD8+ T cells in alopecia areata. At the level of the study: A regimen of oral tofacitinib, 5 to 10 mg twice daily, was given to treated patients.

Extraction and reverse transcription of RNA yielded cDNA as the sequencing template. Assay: immunoSEQ multiplex PCR; the TCRdb copy retains only in-frame clones and omits some. This sample has under 350,000 clones, with roughly 64% found just once. Specified treatment: oral pan-JAK inhibitor, 5-10 mg twice daily. Sampling of alopecia areata patients yielded lesional scalp punch biopsies as well as peripheral blood. Study findings and constraints: Scalp repertoires also include resident alphabeta T cells from normal skin.

CDR3 length: 13 residues. The V and J ends lost 7 bases and 4 bases, in that order; junction bases with no gene match: 7. Germline loops: CDR1 SNHLY, CDR2 FYNNEI. Concerning this clone itself: Its antigen is unknown.

Sequenced here: CD4+ T cells sorted from blood, sampled at week 24, from a patient treated with tofacitinib. The TCR sequence derives from a human donor with alopecia areata. The rearrangement uses TRBV2 and TRBJ2-7; 7 bases map to TRBD1. The CDR3 DNA sequence: TGTGCCAGCACTCCGGGACAGATATACGAGCAGTACTTC. Its translation is CASTPGQIYEQYF.